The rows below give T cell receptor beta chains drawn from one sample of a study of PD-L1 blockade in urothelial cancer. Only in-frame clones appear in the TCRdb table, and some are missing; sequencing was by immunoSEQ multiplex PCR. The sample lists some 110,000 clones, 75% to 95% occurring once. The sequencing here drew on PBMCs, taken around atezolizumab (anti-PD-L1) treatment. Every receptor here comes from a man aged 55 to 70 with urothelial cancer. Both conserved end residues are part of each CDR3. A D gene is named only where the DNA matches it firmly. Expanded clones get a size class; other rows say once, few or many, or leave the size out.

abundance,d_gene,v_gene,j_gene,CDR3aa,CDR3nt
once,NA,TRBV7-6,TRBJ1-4,CASSLLQGPDEKLFF,TGTGCCAGCAGCTTATTACAGGGTCCGGATGAAAAACTGTTTTTT
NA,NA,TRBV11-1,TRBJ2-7,CASSLRTNRDYEQYF,TGTGCCAGCAGCTTACGCACCAACAGAGACTACGAGCAGTACTTC
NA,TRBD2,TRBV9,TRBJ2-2,CASSVALAGSTGELFF,TGTGCCAGCAGCGTCGCTCTAGCGGGCAGCACCGGGGAGCTGTTTTTT
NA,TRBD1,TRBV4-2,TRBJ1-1,CASSFGTVWEPFF,TGTGCCAGCAGCTTCGGGACAGTCTGGGAACCTTTCTTT
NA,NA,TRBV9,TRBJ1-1,CASSVSGVMNTEAFF,TGTGCCAGCAGCGTATCAGGCGTAATGAACACTGAAGCTTTCTTT
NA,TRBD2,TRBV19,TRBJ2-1,CASSPLPASGGIQVF,TGTGCCAGTAGTCCTCTCCCGGCTAGCGGGGGGATCCAGGTCTTC
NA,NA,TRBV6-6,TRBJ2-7,CASSYSQGLQQYF,TGTGCCAGCAGTTACTCCCAAGGACTCCAGCAGTACTTC
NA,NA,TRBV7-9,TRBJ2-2,CASIARRNGGGELFF,TGTGCCAGCATAGCCCGGAGGAACGGCGGGGGGGAGCTGTTTTTT
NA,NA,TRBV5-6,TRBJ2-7,CASSLGGGGFDEQYF,TGTGCCAGCAGCTTGGGAGGGGGGGGTTTTGACGAGCAGTACTTC
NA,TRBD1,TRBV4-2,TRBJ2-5,CASSRTRQGLAPETQYF,TGTGCCAGCAGCCGCACAAGACAGGGATTGGCGCCGGAGACCCAGTACTTC
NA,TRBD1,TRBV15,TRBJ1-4,CATSRETGVGEKLFF,TGTGCCACCAGCAGAGAAACAGGGGTCGGTGAAAAACTGTTTTTT
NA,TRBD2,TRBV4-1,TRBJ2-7,CASSLSGRGSEQYF,TGCGCCAGCAGCCTTAGCGGGAGGGGTTCCGAGCAGTACTTC
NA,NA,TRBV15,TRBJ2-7,CATSRDIYEQYF,TGTGCCACCAGCAGAGATATCTACGAGCAGTACTTC
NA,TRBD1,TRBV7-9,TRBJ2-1,CASREAGTGNNEQFF,TGTGCCAGCAGGGAGGCCGGGACAGGGAACAATGAGCAGTTCTTC
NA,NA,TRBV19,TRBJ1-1,CASSIPGSTEAFF,TGTGCCAGTAGCATCCCGGGGAGCACTGAAGCTTTCTTT
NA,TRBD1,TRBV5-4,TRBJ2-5,CASSPGTEETQYF,TGTGCCAGCAGCCCAGGGACAGAAGAGACCCAGTACTTC
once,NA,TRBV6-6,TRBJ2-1,CASSSSTDFHYNEQFF,TGTGCCAGCAGTTCCTCGACGGACTTTCATTACAATGAGCAGTTCTTC
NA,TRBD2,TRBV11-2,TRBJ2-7,CASSPLSRMASGNFFEQYF,TGTGCCAGCAGCCCTCTCTCCCGGATGGCTAGCGGGAATTTCTTCGAGCAGTACTTC
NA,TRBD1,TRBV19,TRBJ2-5,CATQEGQGLETQYF,TGTGCCACCCAAGAGGGACAGGGCTTAGAGACCCAGTACTTC
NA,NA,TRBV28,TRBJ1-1,CASSPYRAAAEAFF,TGTGCCAGCAGTCCATACAGGGCCGCGGCTGAAGCTTTCTTT
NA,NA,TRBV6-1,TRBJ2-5,CASSFGTTIQETQYF,TGTGCCAGCAGTTTTGGGACAACTATCCAAGAGACCCAGTACTTC
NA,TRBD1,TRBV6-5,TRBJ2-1,CASSYGTGGEQFF,TGTGCCAGCAGTTACGGGACAGGGGGTGAGCAGTTCTTC
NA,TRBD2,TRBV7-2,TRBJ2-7,CASSRGTNYEQYF,TGTGCCAGCAGCCGCGGGACTAATTACGAGCAGTACTTC
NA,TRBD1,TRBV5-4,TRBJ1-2,CASSQKPGQGNYGYTF,TGTGCCAGCAGCCAGAAACCGGGACAGGGGAACTATGGCTACACCTTC
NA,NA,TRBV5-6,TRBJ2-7,CASSLFGTYEQYF,TGTGCCAGCAGCCTCTTCGGGACCTACGAGCAGTACTTC
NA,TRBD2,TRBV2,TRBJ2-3,CASSDQTSGVDTQYF,TGTGCCAGCAGTGACCAGACTAGCGGGGTGGATACGCAGTATTTT
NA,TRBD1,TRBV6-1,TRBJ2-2,CAIIGQARVGELFF,TGTGCCATCATAGGACAGGCTCGGGTCGGGGAGCTGTTTTTT
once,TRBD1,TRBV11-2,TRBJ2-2,CASSFAAGTASRELFF,TGTGCCAGCAGCTTTGCAGCAGGGACAGCCTCTCGGGAGCTGTTTTTT
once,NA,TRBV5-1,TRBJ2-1,CASSLATGYNEQFF,TGCGCCAGCAGCTTGGCTACAGGGTACAATGAGCAGTTCTTC
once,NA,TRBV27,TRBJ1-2,CASSFRGRAGYTF,TGTGCCAGCAGTTTTAGAGGGCGGGCTGGCTACACCTTC
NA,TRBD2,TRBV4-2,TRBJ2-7,CASSQASGESYEQYF,TGTGCCAGCAGCCAAGCTAGCGGGGAATCCTACGAGCAGTACTTC
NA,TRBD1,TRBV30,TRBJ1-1,CACRSGTAIF,TGTGCCTGCCGATCCGGGACAGCTATCTTT
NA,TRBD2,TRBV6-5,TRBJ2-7,CASTPEAGVFYEQYF,TGTGCCAGCACCCCAGAGGCGGGGGTTTTCTACGAGCAGTACTTC
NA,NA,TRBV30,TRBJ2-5,CAWSAWGGALEQETQYF,TGTGCCTGGAGTGCCTGGGGGGGGGCGTTGGAACAAGAGACCCAGTACTTC
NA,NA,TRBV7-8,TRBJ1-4,CASRRTTNEKLFF,TGTGCCAGCAGGAGGACTACTAATGAAAAACTGTTTTTT
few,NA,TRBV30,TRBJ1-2,CAWSSQANYGYTF,TGTGCCTGGAGTTCCCAGGCCAACTATGGCTACACCTTC
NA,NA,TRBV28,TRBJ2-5,CASSSYRDNQETQYF,TGTGCCAGCAGTTCGTACAGGGACAACCAAGAGACCCAGTACTTC
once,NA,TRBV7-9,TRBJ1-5,CASSLAQGQPQHF,TGTGCCAGCAGCTTAGCACAGGGCCAGCCCCAGCATTTT
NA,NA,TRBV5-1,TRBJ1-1,CASSFEGSEAFF,TGCGCCAGCAGCTTTGAGGGCAGCGAAGCTTTCTTT
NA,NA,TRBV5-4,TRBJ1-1,CASSLDSSGEAFF,TGTGCCAGCAGCTTGGACAGCTCCGGTGAAGCTTTCTTT
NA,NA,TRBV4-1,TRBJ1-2,CASSQVREDNYGYTF,TGCGCCAGCAGCCAAGTCAGGGAAGATAACTATGGCTACACCTTC
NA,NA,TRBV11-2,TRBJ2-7,CASSLTGGGYEQYF,TGTGCCAGCAGCTTGACGGGGGGCGGTTACGAGCAGTACTTC
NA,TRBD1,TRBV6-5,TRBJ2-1,CASRRQGDRKNEQFF,TGTGCCAGCAGACGACAGGGAGACCGAAAAAATGAGCAGTTCTTC
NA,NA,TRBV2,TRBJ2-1,CASSLETGNEQFF,TGTGCCAGCAGTCTTGAGACAGGCAATGAGCAGTTCTTC
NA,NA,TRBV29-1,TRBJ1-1,CSFRETAEAFF,TGCAGCTTCCGGGAGACGGCTGAAGCTTTCTTT
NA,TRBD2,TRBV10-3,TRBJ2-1,CATRVTGTRVNEQFF,TGTGCCACCAGGGTGACCGGGACTAGGGTCAATGAGCAGTTCTTC
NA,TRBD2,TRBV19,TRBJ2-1,CASSTTGLGQFF,TGTGCCAGTAGTACGACGGGACTAGGGCAGTTCTTC
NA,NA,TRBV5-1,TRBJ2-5,CASSSDRIEETQYF,TGCGCCAGCAGCTCCGACAGGATTGAAGAGACCCAGTACTTC
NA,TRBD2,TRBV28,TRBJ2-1,CASSPLREEGNEQFF,TGTGCCAGCAGTCCCCTTCGGGAGGAGGGCAATGAGCAGTTCTTC
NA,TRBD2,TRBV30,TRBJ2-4,CAWNRLGGSRKNIQYF,TGTGCCTGGAATCGCCTGGGCGGGAGTCGTAAAAACATTCAGTACTTC
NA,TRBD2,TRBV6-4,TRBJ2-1,CASSSAGNSYNEQFF,TGTGCCAGCAGTTCAGCGGGGAACTCCTACAATGAGCAGTTCTTC
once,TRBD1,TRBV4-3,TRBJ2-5,CASSQGARGMETQYF,TGCGCCAGCAGCCAAGGGGCCAGGGGGATGGAGACCCAGTACTTC
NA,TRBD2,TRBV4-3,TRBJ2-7,CASSQELAGGPGEQYF,TGCGCCAGCAGCCAAGAACTAGCGGGAGGGCCAGGTGAGCAGTACTTC